This T cell receptor (beta chain) appears in the sequencing data of a study of cytomegalovirus exposure and HLA in healthy donors. Overall study context: Approximately 85 million unique TCRs from HLA-typed donors made up an early data release.

Turning to this clone: Its specificity is not known.

General study results and limits: TCR beta chains numbering roughly 150 were designated cytomegalovirus-associated. The study carried out a later analysis of TCR beta sequences. It associated approximately 15,000 of them with specific HLA alleles at a false discovery rate of 0.05.

The V segment lost 1 base and the J segment 3 bases; nucleotides outside the gene matches: 7. The germline gives CDR1 SGHKS, CDR2 YYEKEE (reference sequence). CDR3 length equals 15 residues. The PCR was carried out with 60 Vbeta primers and 13 Jbeta primers. Assay: immunoSEQ multiplex PCR; the TCRdb copy retains only in-frame clones and omits some. This sample carries tens of thousands of clones, about 70% of them seen once, and the ten largest clones take more than 7.5%. The receptor's source is a woman aged 45-59 years in good health and CMV-seropositive. Sample: PBMCs. The chain couples TRBV5-5 to TRBJ2-7; 7 positions match TRBD1. CDR3 loop: CASSLNRDSNYEQYF. The CDR3 nucleotides are TGTGCCAGCAGCTTGAACCGGGACAGTAACTACGAGCAGTACTTC.